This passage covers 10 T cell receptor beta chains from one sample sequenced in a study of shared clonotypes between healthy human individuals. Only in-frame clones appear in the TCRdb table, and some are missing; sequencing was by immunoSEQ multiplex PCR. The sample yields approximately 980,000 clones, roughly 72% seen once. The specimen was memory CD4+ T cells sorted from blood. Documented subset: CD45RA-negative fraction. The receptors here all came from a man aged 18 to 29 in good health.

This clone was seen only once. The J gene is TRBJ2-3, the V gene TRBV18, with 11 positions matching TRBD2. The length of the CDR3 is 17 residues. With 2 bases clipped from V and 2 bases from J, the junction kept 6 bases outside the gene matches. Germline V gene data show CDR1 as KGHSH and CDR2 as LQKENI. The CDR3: CASSPNVLAGATDTQYF. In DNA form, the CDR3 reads TGTGCCAGCTCACCAAACGTACTAGCGGGGGCCACAGATACGCAGTATTTT.

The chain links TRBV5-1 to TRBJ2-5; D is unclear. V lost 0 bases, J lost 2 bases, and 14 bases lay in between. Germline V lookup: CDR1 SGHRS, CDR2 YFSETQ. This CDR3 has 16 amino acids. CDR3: CASSLATSGIQETQYF. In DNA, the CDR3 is TGCGCCAGCAGCTTGGCTACTTCGGGCATTCAAGAGACCCAGTACTTC.

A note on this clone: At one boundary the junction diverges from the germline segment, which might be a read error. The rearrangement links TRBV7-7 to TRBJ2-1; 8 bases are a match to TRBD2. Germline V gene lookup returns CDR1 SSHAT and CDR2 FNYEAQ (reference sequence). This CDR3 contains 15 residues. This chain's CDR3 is CASSLEAGVINEQFF. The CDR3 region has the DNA TGTGCTAGCAGCTTAGAAGCGGGAGTAATAAATGAGCAGTTCTTC.

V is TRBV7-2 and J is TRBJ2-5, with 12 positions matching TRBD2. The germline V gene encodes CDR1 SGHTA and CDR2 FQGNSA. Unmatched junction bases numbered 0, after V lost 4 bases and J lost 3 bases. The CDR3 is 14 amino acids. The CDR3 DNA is TGTGCCAGCAGCTGGACTAGCGGGGAAGAGACCCAGTACTTC. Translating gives CASSWTSGEETQYF.

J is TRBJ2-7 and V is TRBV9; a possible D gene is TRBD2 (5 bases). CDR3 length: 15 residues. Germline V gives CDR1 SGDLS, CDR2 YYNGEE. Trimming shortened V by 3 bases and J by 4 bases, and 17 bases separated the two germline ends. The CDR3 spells CASSATGLRGYEQYF. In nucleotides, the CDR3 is TGTGCCAGCAGCGCCACCGGGCTCAGAGGGTACGAGCAGTACTTC.

The CDR3 spells CAWNLRISGEETQYF. In DNA, the CDR3 is TGTGCCTGGAACTTGAGGATTAGCGGCGAAGAGACCCAGTACTTC. The gene calls are TRBV30 and TRBJ2-5; perhaps TRBD2 as D (6 bases). The CDR3 is 15 amino acids. Trimming took off 4 bases at V and 3 bases at J, with 18 bases between the two ends. Germline V gene lookup returns CDR1 GTSNPN and CDR2 SVGIG (reference sequence).

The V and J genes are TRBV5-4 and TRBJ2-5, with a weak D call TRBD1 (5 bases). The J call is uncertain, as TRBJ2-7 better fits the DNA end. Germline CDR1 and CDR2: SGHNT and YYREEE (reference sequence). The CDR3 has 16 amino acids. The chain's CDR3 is CASSLDGAFSSYEQYF. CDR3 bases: TGTGCCAGCAGCTTGGATGGGGCCTTCAGCTCCTACGAGCAGTACTTC.

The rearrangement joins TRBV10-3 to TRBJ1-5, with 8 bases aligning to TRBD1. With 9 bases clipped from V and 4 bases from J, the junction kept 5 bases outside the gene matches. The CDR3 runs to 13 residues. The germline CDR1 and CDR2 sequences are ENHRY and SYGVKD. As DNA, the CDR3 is TGTGCCATTACAGGGGGTGGTAATCAGCCCCAGCATTTT. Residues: CAITGGGNQPQHF.

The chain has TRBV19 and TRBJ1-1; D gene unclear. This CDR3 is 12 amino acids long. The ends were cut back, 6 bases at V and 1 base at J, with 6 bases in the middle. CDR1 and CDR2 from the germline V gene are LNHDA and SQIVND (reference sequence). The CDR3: CASRWRNTEAFF. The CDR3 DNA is TGTGCCAGTAGGTGGAGGAACACTGAAGCTTTCTTT.

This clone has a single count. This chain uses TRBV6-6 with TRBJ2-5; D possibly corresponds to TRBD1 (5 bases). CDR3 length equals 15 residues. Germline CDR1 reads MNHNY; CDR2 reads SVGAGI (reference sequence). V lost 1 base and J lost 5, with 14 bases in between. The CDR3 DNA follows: TGTGCCAGCAGTTACTGGCCCCCACCAGGGGAGACCCAGTACTTC. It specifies CASSYWPPPGETQYF.